What follows describes a single T cell receptor beta chain. This entry is derived from a study of blood T cell repertoires in COVID-19. The CDR3 is made up of 17 amino acids. Unmatched junction bases numbered 11, after V lost 5 bases and J lost 4 bases. Germline V gene data show CDR1 as MNHNY and CDR2 as SVGAGI (reference sequence). Only in-frame clones appear in the TCRdb table, and some are missing; sequencing was by immunoSEQ multiplex PCR. The sample consists of fewer than 250,000 clones, 70% to 90% of them appearing once. The source material was peripheral blood. The TCR was taken from a woman aged 70-85 years with active or convalescent COVID-19. The rearrangement links TRBV6-6 to TRBJ2-7, with 13 bases aligning to TRBD2. CDR3 DNA: TGTGCCAGCAGTCACAATACTGGACTAGCGGGAGCATACGAGCAGTACTTC. Translation: CASSHNTGLAGAYEQYF.